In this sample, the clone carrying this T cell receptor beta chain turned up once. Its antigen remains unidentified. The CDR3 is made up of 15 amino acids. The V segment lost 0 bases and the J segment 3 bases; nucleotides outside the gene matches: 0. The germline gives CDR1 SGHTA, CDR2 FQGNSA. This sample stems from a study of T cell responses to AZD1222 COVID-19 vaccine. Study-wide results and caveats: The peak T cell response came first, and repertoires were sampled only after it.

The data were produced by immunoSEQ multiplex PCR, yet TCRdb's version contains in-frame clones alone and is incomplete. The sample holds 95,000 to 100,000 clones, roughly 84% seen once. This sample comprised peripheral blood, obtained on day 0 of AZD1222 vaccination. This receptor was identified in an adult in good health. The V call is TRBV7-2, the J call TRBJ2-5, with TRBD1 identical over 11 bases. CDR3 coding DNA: TGTGCCAGCAGCTTAGCGGGACAGGGGGAAGAGACCCAGTACTTC. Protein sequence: CASSLAGQGEETQYF.